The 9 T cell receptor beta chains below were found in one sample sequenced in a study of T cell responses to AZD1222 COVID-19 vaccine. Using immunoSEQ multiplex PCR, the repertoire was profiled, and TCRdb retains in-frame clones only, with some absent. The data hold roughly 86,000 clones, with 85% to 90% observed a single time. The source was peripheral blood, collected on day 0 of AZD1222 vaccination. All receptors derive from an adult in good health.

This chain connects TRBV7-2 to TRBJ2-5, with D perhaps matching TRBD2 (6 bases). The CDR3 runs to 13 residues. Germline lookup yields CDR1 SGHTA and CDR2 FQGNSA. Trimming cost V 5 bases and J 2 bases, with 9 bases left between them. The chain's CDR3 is CASSRSGQETQYF. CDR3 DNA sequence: TGTGCCAGCAGCCGGAGCGGGCAAGAGACCCAGTACTTC.

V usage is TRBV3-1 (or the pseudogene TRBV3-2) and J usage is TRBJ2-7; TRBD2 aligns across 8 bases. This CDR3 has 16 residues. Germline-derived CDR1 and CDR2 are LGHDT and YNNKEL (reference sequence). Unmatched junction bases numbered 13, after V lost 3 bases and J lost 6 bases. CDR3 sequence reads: CASSQGWGTRGGEQYF. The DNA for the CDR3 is TGTGCCAGCAGCCAGGGGTGGGGGACTAGGGGTGGCGAGCAGTACTTC.

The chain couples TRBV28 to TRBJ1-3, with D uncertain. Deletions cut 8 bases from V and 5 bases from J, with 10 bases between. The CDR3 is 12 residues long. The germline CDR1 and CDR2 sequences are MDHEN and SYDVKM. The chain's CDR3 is CASLSPRNTIYF. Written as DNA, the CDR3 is TGTGCCAGCTTGTCCCCAAGAAACACCATATATTTT.

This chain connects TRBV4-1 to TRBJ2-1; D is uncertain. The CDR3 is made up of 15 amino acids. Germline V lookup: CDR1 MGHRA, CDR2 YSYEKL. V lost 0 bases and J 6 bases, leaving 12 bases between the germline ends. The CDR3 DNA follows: TGCGCCAGCAGCCAAGAAAAGCTCGGCCTCAATGAGCAGTTCTTC. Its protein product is CASSQEKLGLNEQFF.

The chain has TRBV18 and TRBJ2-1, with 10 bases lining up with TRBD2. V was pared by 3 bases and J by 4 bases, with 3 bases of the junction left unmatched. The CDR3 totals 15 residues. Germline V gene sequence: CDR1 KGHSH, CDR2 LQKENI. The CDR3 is CASSPSGRPYNEQFF. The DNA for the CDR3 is TGTGCCAGCTCACCTAGCGGGAGGCCGTACAATGAGCAGTTCTTC.

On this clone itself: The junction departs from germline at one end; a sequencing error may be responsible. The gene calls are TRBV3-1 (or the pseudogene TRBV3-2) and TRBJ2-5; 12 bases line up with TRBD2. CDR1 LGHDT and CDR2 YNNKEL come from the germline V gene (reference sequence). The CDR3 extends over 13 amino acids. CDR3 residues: CASSDRTSGAADF. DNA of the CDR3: TGTGCCAGCAGTGACAGGACTAGCGGGGCAGCGGACTTC.

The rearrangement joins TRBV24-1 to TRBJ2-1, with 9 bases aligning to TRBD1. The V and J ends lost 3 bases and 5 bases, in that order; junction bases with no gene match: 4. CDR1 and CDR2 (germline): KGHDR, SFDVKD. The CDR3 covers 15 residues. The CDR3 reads CATSDTGQGNNEQFF. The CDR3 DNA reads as TGTGCCACCAGTGATACGGGACAGGGAAACAATGAGCAGTTCTTC.

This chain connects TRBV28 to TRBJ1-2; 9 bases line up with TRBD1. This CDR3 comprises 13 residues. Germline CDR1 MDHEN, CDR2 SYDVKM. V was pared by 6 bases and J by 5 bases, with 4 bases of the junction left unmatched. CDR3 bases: TGTGCCAGCAGCCCAGGGACAGGGTATGGCTACACCTTC. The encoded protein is CASSPGTGYGYTF.

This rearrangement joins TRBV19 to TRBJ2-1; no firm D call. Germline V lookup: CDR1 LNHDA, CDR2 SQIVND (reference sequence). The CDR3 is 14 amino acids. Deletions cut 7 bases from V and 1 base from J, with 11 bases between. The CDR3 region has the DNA TGTGCCAGTAAAAACAGCTTATCCTACAATGAGCAGTTCTTC. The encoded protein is CASKNSLSYNEQFF.